These 4 T cell receptor beta chains were sequenced from one sample in a study of T cell repertoires in cytomegalovirus infection. These receptors have no known antigen. TCRdb re-called the reads with MiXCR, one entry per CDR3 protein. The sample shows approximately 280,000 distinct CDR3 sequences, under 25% of them seen only once. Sequencing was performed on cultured PBMCs, taken from culture after CMV antigen stimulation. These receptors were collected from a human donor in good health (CMV status not recorded). Some clones in this sample may be carry-over from other donors' samples.

The chain couples TRBV6-2 or TRBV6-3 to TRBJ2-1; no clear D gene. Trimming pared 7 bases from V and 1 base from J, leaving 14 bases between. The CDR3 extends over 15 amino acids. Germline V gene sequence: CDR1 MNHEY, CDR2 SVGEGT. The CDR3 DNA reads TGTGCCAGCAAGGATAAGGTGGGGTCCTACAATGAGCAGTTCTTC. It specifies CASKDKVGSYNEQFF.

This clonotype was observed many times. The J gene is TRBJ1-5, the V gene TRBV12-3 or TRBV12-4, with TRBD1 matching 7 bases. Trimming cost V 4 bases and J 1 base; bases outside gene matches: 10. This CDR3 comprises 17 residues. The CDR3 DNA reads TGTGCCAGCAGTTCGAGTTATAAGACAGGGAGCAATCAGCCCCAGCATTTT. Amino acids: CASSSSYKTGSNQPQHF.

This clonotype was detected a few times. V usage is TRBV19 and J usage is TRBJ2-7; D not certain. V dropped 5 bases and J dropped 0 bases, with 17 bases sitting between them. This CDR3 contains 16 residues. Germline CDR1 LNHDA, CDR2 SQIVND (reference sequence). DNA of the CDR3: TGTGCCAGTAGTCCCGCCCGAGATCCTTCCTCCTACGAGCAGTACTTC. Translated, it gives CASSPARDPSSYEQYF. The complete variable domain, with remaining parts taken from reference TRBV19 and TRBJ2-7, reads DGGITQSPKYLFRKEGQNVTLSCEQNLNHDAMYWYRQDPGQGLRLIYYSQIVNDFQKGDIAEGYSVSREKKESFPLTVTSAQKNPTAFYLCASSPARDPSSYEQYFGPGTRLTVT.

This clonotype was counted ten times or more. The rearrangement uses TRBV7-8 and TRBJ2-1, with TRBD2 identical over 10 bases. With V trimmed by 6 bases and J by 10 bases, 9 bases remained unmatched. There are 14 residues in the CDR3. Per germline, CDR1 SGHVS and CDR2 FQNEAQ. The CDR3 DNA follows: TGTGCCAGCAGTCAGCGGGAGGGGAGGGGCGAGCAGTTCTTC. This translates into CASSQREGRGEQFF.